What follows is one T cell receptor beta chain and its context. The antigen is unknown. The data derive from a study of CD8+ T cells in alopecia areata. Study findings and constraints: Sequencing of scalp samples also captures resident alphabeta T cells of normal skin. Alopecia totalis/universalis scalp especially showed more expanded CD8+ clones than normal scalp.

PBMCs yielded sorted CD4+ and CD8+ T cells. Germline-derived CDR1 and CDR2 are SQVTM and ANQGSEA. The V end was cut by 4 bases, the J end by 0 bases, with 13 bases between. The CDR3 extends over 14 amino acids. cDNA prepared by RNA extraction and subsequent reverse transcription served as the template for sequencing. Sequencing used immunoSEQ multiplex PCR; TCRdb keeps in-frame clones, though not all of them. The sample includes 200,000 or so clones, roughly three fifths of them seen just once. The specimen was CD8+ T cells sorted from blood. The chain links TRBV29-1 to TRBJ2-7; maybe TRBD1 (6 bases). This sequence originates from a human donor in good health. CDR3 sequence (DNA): TGCAGCGTTGTGAGTCAGGGGAACTCCTACGAGCAGTACTTC. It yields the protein CSVVSQGNSYEQYF.